This T cell receptor beta chain was identified during a study of blood T cell repertoires in COVID-19. Overall study: COVID-19 samples from acute and convalescent phases originated in the United States, Italy and Spain. T cells, B-cell-depleted T cells, or PBMCs supplied cDNA or gDNA.

Libraries were prepared by immunoSEQ multiplex PCR; TCRdb keeps only in-frame clonotypes and omits some of them. Among 200,000 to 250,000 clones listed, over 75% were seen once. This clone was observed a few times. CDR3 length: 17 amino acids. V gave up 1 base and J gave up 4 bases, with 17 bases separating them. Germline V CDR1 and CDR2: SGDLS, YYNGEE. The receptor was derived from a woman in her 70s with COVID-19, enrolled during active disease. The sample was peripheral blood. The genes are TRBV9 and TRBJ1-4; TRBD1 might be the D (6 bases). CDR3 nucleotides: TGTGCCAGCAGCGTAACATCTTCGACAGGAATTAATGAAAAACTGTTTTTT. It is translated as CASSVTSSTGINEKLFF.